These T cell receptor beta chains were read from a single sample in a study of PD-1 blockade in classical Hodgkin lymphoma. TCRdb's table, derived via immunoSEQ multiplex PCR, lists solely in-frame clones and lacks some. This sample has 50,000 or so clones; around 93% occur once, and the top ten carry 8% to 13%. The specimen was peripheral blood mononuclear cells (PBMCs), collected before the second cycle of nivolumab. Every receptor here comes from a human donor with classical Hodgkin lymphoma. The CDR3 runs from the conserved cysteine through the conserved F or W. Fields, in order: D gene, clone size, J gene, V gene, CDR3 DNA, CDR3 protein. The D gene is left open where the match is weak. For some rows the clone size is stated as once, few or many, or as a class when expanded; others skip it.

d_gene: NA; abundance: once; j_gene: TRBJ1-2; v_gene: TRBV6-1; CDR3nt: TGTGCCAGCAGTGAATCGCCGGGGAGCGGTGGCTACACCTTC; CDR3aa: CASSESPGSGGYTF
d_gene: TRBD1; abundance: NA; j_gene: TRBJ2-1; v_gene: TRBV19; CDR3nt: TGTGCCAGTAGTATAGGGGACAGGCGCGATGAGCAGTTCTTC; CDR3aa: CASSIGDRRDEQFF
d_gene: NA; abundance: NA; j_gene: TRBJ1-3; v_gene: TRBV18; CDR3nt: TGTGCCAGCTCACCAAACCCGAGCCAGAACACCATATATTTT; CDR3aa: CASSPNPSQNTIYF
d_gene: NA; abundance: NA; j_gene: TRBJ1-5; v_gene: TRBV7-9; CDR3nt: TGTGCCAGCAGCTTAGGACAGCTAAATCAGCCCCAGCATTTT; CDR3aa: CASSLGQLNQPQHF
d_gene: NA; abundance: NA; j_gene: TRBJ2-1; v_gene: TRBV18; CDR3nt: TGTGCCAGCTCACCGACAGACAATGAGCAGTTCTTC; CDR3aa: CASSPTDNEQFF
d_gene: NA; abundance: NA; j_gene: TRBJ2-5; v_gene: TRBV28; CDR3nt: TGTGCCAGCAGTTACCTAGCATTGCAAGAGACCCAGTACTTC; CDR3aa: CASSYLALQETQYF
d_gene: NA; abundance: NA; j_gene: TRBJ2-1; v_gene: TRBV28; CDR3nt: TGTGCCAGCAGTTTTCAGGAATGGGTTGAGCAGTTCTTC; CDR3aa: CASSFQEWVEQFF
d_gene: NA; abundance: NA; j_gene: TRBJ2-5; v_gene: TRBV11-1; CDR3nt: TGTGCCAGCAGCCCCATCGGGACCACTCAAGAGACCCAGTACTTC; CDR3aa: CASSPIGTTQETQYF
d_gene: NA; abundance: NA; j_gene: TRBJ2-7; v_gene: TRBV7-2; CDR3nt: TGTGCCAGCCGCCAAGGGGTCTCCTACGAGCAGTACTTC; CDR3aa: CASRQGVSYEQYF
d_gene: NA; abundance: few; j_gene: TRBJ2-7; v_gene: TRBV6-1; CDR3nt: TGTGCCAGCGCCTACGAGAGCTCCTACGAGCAGTACTTC; CDR3aa: CASAYESSYEQYF
d_gene: TRBD1; abundance: once; j_gene: TRBJ1-1; v_gene: TRBV28; CDR3nt: TGTGCCAGCAGTCATCCCGGGACAGAGAGCGTTTACACTGAAGCTTTCTTT; CDR3aa: CASSHPGTESVYTEAFF
d_gene: TRBD2; abundance: NA; j_gene: TRBJ2-7; v_gene: TRBV27; CDR3nt: TGTGCCACGGGGACTAGCGGGAGCCCAATTCCCTACGAGCAGTACTTC; CDR3aa: CATGTSGSPIPYEQYF
d_gene: NA; abundance: NA; j_gene: TRBJ2-3; v_gene: TRBV6-5; CDR3nt: TGTGCCAGCAGGATCGGAGGATTCACAGATACGCAGTATTTT; CDR3aa: CASRIGGFTDTQYF
d_gene: NA; abundance: NA; j_gene: TRBJ2-7; v_gene: TRBV6-1; CDR3nt: TGTGCCAGCAGTGATCTGGGGGGCTCCTACGAGCAGTACTTC; CDR3aa: CASSDLGGSYEQYF
d_gene: TRBD1; abundance: NA; j_gene: TRBJ1-2; v_gene: TRBV9; CDR3nt: TGTGCCAGCAGCGTACCGGGACAGGAGGGCTACACCTTC; CDR3aa: CASSVPGQEGYTF
d_gene: NA; abundance: NA; j_gene: TRBJ2-2; v_gene: TRBV2; CDR3nt: TGTGCCAGCAGTGATGGGGGTACCGGGGAGCTGTTTTTT; CDR3aa: CASSDGGTGELFF
d_gene: TRBD1; abundance: NA; j_gene: TRBJ1-2; v_gene: TRBV9; CDR3nt: TGTGCCAGCAGCGTCAACCCGGGACAGGGGGCCTATGGCTACACCTTC; CDR3aa: CASSVNPGQGAYGYTF
d_gene: NA; abundance: few; j_gene: TRBJ1-2; v_gene: TRBV10-3; CDR3nt: TGTGCCATCAGTGATGACAGGACTAACTATGGCTACACCTTC; CDR3aa: CAISDDRTNYGYTF
d_gene: NA; abundance: NA; j_gene: TRBJ1-4; v_gene: TRBV9; CDR3nt: TGTGCCAGCAGCGTAGACATAGCAACTAATGAAAAACTGTTTTTT; CDR3aa: CASSVDIATNEKLFF
d_gene: NA; abundance: NA; j_gene: TRBJ2-1; v_gene: TRBV9; CDR3nt: TGTGCCAGCAGCGTAGGCACCTACTCCTACAATGAGCAGTTCTTC; CDR3aa: CASSVGTYSYNEQFF
d_gene: NA; abundance: NA; j_gene: TRBJ1-2; v_gene: TRBV5-4; CDR3nt: TGTGCCAGCAGCCCCTGGGAGATCCCCGCACTAAACTATGGCTACACCTTC; CDR3aa: CASSPWEIPALNYGYTF
d_gene: TRBD1; abundance: NA; j_gene: TRBJ1-5; v_gene: TRBV28; CDR3nt: TGTGCCAGCAGCAGAACAGGGGGAGGCAATCAGCCCCAGCATTTT; CDR3aa: CASSRTGGGNQPQHF
d_gene: NA; abundance: NA; j_gene: TRBJ1-1; v_gene: TRBV11-2; CDR3nt: TGTGCCAGCAGCTTACAGGGGACAGAAGCTTTCTTT; CDR3aa: CASSLQGTEAFF
d_gene: NA; abundance: once; j_gene: TRBJ2-1; v_gene: TRBV9; CDR3nt: TGTGCCAGCAGCCCTCAGGTAGGGGAAACCTACAATGAGCAGTTCTTC; CDR3aa: CASSPQVGETYNEQFF
d_gene: TRBD2; abundance: NA; j_gene: TRBJ2-7; v_gene: TRBV19; CDR3nt: TGTGCCAGTAGTCCGGGGACTAGCGGGGGCTCCTACGAGCAGTACTTC; CDR3aa: CASSPGTSGGSYEQYF
d_gene: TRBD2; abundance: NA; j_gene: TRBJ2-3; v_gene: TRBV7-6; CDR3nt: TGTGCCAGCAGCTTAGTGGTTTCTAGCGGGGGGTCCACAGATACGCAGTATTTT; CDR3aa: CASSLVVSSGGSTDTQYF
d_gene: NA; abundance: NA; j_gene: TRBJ2-7; v_gene: TRBV6-5; CDR3nt: TGTGCCAGCAGTTACTCGAGTCAGCTATCCGAGCAGTACTTC; CDR3aa: CASSYSSQLSEQYF
d_gene: NA; abundance: NA; j_gene: TRBJ2-3; v_gene: TRBV6-6; CDR3nt: TGTGCCAGCAGTTACTTATTAGGGTCCACAGATACGCAGTATTTT; CDR3aa: CASSYLLGSTDTQYF
d_gene: NA; abundance: NA; j_gene: TRBJ2-7; v_gene: TRBV29-1; CDR3nt: TGCAGCGTCGGACGTCAGGGGAACCCCCACGAGCAGTACTTC; CDR3aa: CSVGRQGNPHEQYF
d_gene: NA; abundance: once; j_gene: TRBJ1-2; v_gene: TRBV6-5; CDR3nt: TGTGCCAGCACCACAACAGGGAACTTGGGCTACACCTTC; CDR3aa: CASTTTGNLGYTF
d_gene: NA; abundance: NA; j_gene: TRBJ2-2; v_gene: TRBV6-5; CDR3nt: TGTGCCAGCAGTTACGATGGCCGGTGGCGGGAGCTGTTTTTT; CDR3aa: CASSYDGRWRELFF
d_gene: NA; abundance: once; j_gene: TRBJ1-5; v_gene: TRBV7-7; CDR3nt: TGTGCCAGCAGCAAAGCGGAAGGGGGGATCCAGCATTTT; CDR3aa: CASSKAEGGIQHF
d_gene: NA; abundance: NA; j_gene: TRBJ1-2; v_gene: TRBV29-1; CDR3nt: TGCAGCGTTGAAGGGGGCCCGCTCGGGGACTATGGCTACACCTTC; CDR3aa: CSVEGGPLGDYGYTF
d_gene: NA; abundance: NA; j_gene: TRBJ2-7; v_gene: TRBV6-6; CDR3nt: TGTGCCAGCAGCCACGCCCCTTGGGAGCAGTACTTC; CDR3aa: CASSHAPWEQYF
d_gene: TRBD1; abundance: NA; j_gene: TRBJ1-2; v_gene: TRBV6-1; CDR3nt: TGTGCCAGCAGTAGACAGGGAGCTAACTATGGCTACACCTTC; CDR3aa: CASSRQGANYGYTF
d_gene: NA; abundance: NA; j_gene: TRBJ2-5; v_gene: TRBV5-5; CDR3nt: TGTGCCAGCAGCTGGGGGGACTTTCAAGAGACCCAGTACTTC; CDR3aa: CASSWGDFQETQYF
d_gene: NA; abundance: NA; j_gene: TRBJ2-7; v_gene: TRBV23-1; CDR3nt: TGCGCCTCCCGACCGAGGGGGGCCGAGCAGTACTTC; CDR3aa: CASRPRGAEQYF
d_gene: NA; abundance: once; j_gene: TRBJ2-7; v_gene: TRBV27; CDR3nt: TGTGCCAGCAGTTTAGCGGCCGGGTTACCTTACGAGCAGTACTTC; CDR3aa: CASSLAAGLPYEQYF